The rows below give T cell receptor beta chains drawn from one sample of a study of shared clonotypes between healthy human individuals. Profiling relied on immunoSEQ multiplex PCR, and the TCRdb table lists in-frame clones only, not all of them. The table records under 1,900,000 clones, 98% to 99% of them present only once. The sample was naive CD4+ T cells sorted from blood. The receptors shown here come from a man aged 25 to 40 in good health. The CDR3 runs from the conserved cysteine through the conserved F or W. Each record gives: clone size, J gene, V gene, D gene, CDR3 DNA, CDR3 protein. A D gene is named only where the DNA matches it firmly. A clone size is listed for some rows: how often the clone was seen (once, few, many), or a class if it is expanded.

clone_size: once; j_call: TRBJ2-1; v_call: TRBV9; d_call: .; cdr3_nt: TGTGCCAGCAGCGTAGCTTCGCGGGCCAATTACAATGAGCAGTTCTTC; cdr3_aa: CASSVASRANYNEQFF
clone_size: .; j_call: TRBJ1-5; v_call: TRBV6-1; d_call: .; cdr3_nt: TGTGCCAGCAGGGTCGACCTACAGGGATCGGAGCCCCAGCATTTT; cdr3_aa: CASRVDLQGSEPQHF
clone_size: .; j_call: TRBJ2-5; v_call: TRBV19; d_call: .; cdr3_nt: TGTGCGTCTGGGGCAGGGGTTAGTGGGGAGACCCAGTACTTC; cdr3_aa: CASGAGVSGETQYF
clone_size: .; j_call: TRBJ1-4; v_call: TRBV4-1; d_call: .; cdr3_nt: TGCGCCAGCAGACCCCGGACGGCAACTAATGAAAAACTGTTTTTT; cdr3_aa: CASRPRTATNEKLFF
clone_size: .; j_call: TRBJ1-2; v_call: TRBV7-6; d_call: TRBD1; cdr3_nt: TGTGCCAGCAGCTCTCGCTCGGGACAGACTAACTATGGCTACACCTTC; cdr3_aa: CASSSRSGQTNYGYTF
clone_size: .; j_call: TRBJ2-7; v_call: TRBV28; d_call: TRBD1; cdr3_nt: TGTGCCAGCAGTTTAGCGACCTTCGGGACAGATTACGAGCAGTACTTC; cdr3_aa: CASSLATFGTDYEQYF
clone_size: .; j_call: TRBJ1-5; v_call: TRBV5-4; d_call: .; cdr3_nt: TGTGCCACCCACCAACAGGGAGGTGACAATCAGCCCCAGCATTTT; cdr3_aa: CATHQQGGDNQPQHF
clone_size: .; j_call: TRBJ1-1; v_call: TRBV7-9; d_call: TRBD1; cdr3_nt: TGTGCCGCCGGGACAGCGAACACTGAAGCTTTCTTT; cdr3_aa: CAAGTANTEAFF
clone_size: .; j_call: TRBJ2-3; v_call: TRBV19; d_call: TRBD1; cdr3_nt: TGTGCCAGTAGTATTCGGGACAGGGGCACAGATACGCAGTATTTT; cdr3_aa: CASSIRDRGTDTQYF
clone_size: .; j_call: TRBJ2-5; v_call: TRBV7-9; d_call: .; cdr3_nt: TGTGCCAGCAGCCCTAGGCCAGGGGTCACTGAGACCCAGTACTTC; cdr3_aa: CASSPRPGVTETQYF
clone_size: .; j_call: TRBJ1-4; v_call: TRBV29-1; d_call: TRBD1; cdr3_nt: TGCAGCGTTGAAGCGACAGGGACCGAAAAACTGTTTTTT; cdr3_aa: CSVEATGTEKLFF
clone_size: once; j_call: TRBJ2-7; v_call: TRBV27; d_call: .; cdr3_nt: TGTGCCAGCAGTCCCGGTACGAGGCGGGCACAGACCTACGAGCAGTACTTC; cdr3_aa: CASSPGTRRAQTYEQYF
clone_size: .; j_call: TRBJ1-1; v_call: TRBV6-1; d_call: TRBD1; cdr3_nt: TGTGCCAGCAGCGTACAGGGGATGAACACTGAAGCTTTCTTT; cdr3_aa: CASSVQGMNTEAFF
clone_size: .; j_call: TRBJ1-3; v_call: TRBV7-6; d_call: .; cdr3_nt: TGTGCCAGCACGTCGGTTTCTGGAAACACCATATATTTT; cdr3_aa: CASTSVSGNTIYF
clone_size: .; j_call: TRBJ2-1; v_call: TRBV27; d_call: TRBD2; cdr3_nt: TGTGCCAGCAGAATAGCGGGAGGGCCAAAGGCGGAGCAGTTCTTC; cdr3_aa: CASRIAGGPKAEQFF
clone_size: .; j_call: TRBJ2-1; v_call: TRBV7-2; d_call: .; cdr3_nt: TGTGCCAGCAGCTTAGACCGAGCTCCCCACAATGAGCAGTTCTTC; cdr3_aa: CASSLDRAPHNEQFF
clone_size: .; j_call: TRBJ2-5; v_call: TRBV10-3; d_call: TRBD2; cdr3_nt: TGTGCCATCAGTGAGTCGCCTTCGGGGGGAGTGGAGACCCAGTACTTC; cdr3_aa: CAISESPSGGVETQYF